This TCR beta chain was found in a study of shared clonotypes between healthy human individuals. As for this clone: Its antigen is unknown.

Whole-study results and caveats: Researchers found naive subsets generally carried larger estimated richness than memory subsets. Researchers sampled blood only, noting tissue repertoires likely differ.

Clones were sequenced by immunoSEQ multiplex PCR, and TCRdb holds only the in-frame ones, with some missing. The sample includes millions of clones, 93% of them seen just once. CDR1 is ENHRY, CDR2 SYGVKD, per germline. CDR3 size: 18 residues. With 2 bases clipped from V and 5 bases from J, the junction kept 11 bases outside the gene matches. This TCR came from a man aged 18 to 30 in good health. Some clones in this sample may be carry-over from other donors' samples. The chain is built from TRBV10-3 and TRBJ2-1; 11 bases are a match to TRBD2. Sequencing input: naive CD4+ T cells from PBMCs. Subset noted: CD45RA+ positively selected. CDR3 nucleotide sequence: TGTGCCATCAGTGAGGCACTGACCGGGACTAGCGGAAACAATGAGCAGTTCTTC. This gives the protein CAISEALTGTSGNNEQFF.